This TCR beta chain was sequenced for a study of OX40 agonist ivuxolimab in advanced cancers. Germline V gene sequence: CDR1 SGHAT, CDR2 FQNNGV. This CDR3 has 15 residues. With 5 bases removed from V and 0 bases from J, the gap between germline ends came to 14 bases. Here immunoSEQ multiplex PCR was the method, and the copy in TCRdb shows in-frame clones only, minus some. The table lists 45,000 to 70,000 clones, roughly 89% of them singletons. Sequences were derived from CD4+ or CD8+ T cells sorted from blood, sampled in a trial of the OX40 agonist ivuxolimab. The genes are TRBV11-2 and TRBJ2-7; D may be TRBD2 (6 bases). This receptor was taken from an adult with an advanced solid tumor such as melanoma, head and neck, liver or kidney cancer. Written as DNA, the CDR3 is TGTGCCAGCAGCGCTAGGGAGGTTAACTCCTACGAGCAGTACTTC. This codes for CASSAREVNSYEQYF.